The rows below give T cell receptor beta chains drawn from one sample of a study of OX40 agonist ivuxolimab in advanced cancers. The repertoire was sequenced with immunoSEQ multiplex PCR; TCRdb's copy has only in-frame clones and lacks some. The data show tens of thousands of clones, more than 65% seen once. This specimen consisted of CD4+ or CD8+ T cells sorted from blood, obtained in a trial of the OX40 agonist ivuxolimab. Every receptor here comes from an adult with an advanced solid tumor such as melanoma, head and neck, liver or kidney cancer. Both conserved end residues are part of each CDR3.

j_call v_call cdr3_aa
TRBJ2-1 TRBV28 CASTSGGVVYRNEQFF
TRBJ2-1 TRBV7-9 CASSTEGGPSYNEQFF
TRBJ2-3 TRBV7-9 CASSLGQRTDTQYF
TRBJ2-1 TRBV7-6 CASSKDQGHNEQFF
TRBJ1-3 TRBV5-6 CASGPGWGTSSGNTIYF
TRBJ1-2 TRBV19 CASSMRAPGGYTF
TRBJ1-6 TRBV19 CASSDLSGTVTSPLHF
TRBJ2-5 TRBV4-1 CASSQEGLAGKETQYF
TRBJ1-3 TRBV18 CASSPRGGQQVSGNTIYF
TRBJ2-3 TRBV27 CASRDRVQSTDTQYF
TRBJ1-1 TRBV14 CASSQGRGWDTEAFF
TRBJ2-7 TRBV19 CASSSRPGQGYEQYF
TRBJ2-7 TRBV6-1 CASSLDRAYEQYF
TRBJ1-3 TRBV7-8 CASSLGAGSSGNTIYF
TRBJ2-1 TRBV7-8 CASSFRARDSSYNEQFF
TRBJ1-5 TRBV4-1 CASSQSDSPGNQPQHF
TRBJ2-3 TRBV5-1 CASDRDGASTDTQYF
TRBJ1-1 TRBV4-2 CASSQSDRGMTEAFF
TRBJ1-3 TRBV11-2 CASSGGNTIYF
TRBJ2-2 TRBV5-1 CASSLRAGGFVANTGELFF
TRBJ1-2 TRBV6-1 CASRAGNYGYTF
TRBJ1-4 TRBV7-9 CASSFSRGGNEKLFF
TRBJ2-1 TRBV5-1 CASSGTSGYNEQFF
TRBJ1-2 TRBV6-1 CASSEAAPGGRTYGYTF
TRBJ1-6 TRBV5-1 CASSLKGQGDSPLHF
TRBJ1-4 TRBV5-5 CASSSGAGEKLFF
TRBJ1-1 TRBV7-9 CASSLARDRATEAFF
TRBJ1-4 TRBV4-1 CASSLRWVGEKLFF
TRBJ2-2 TRBV5-1 CASSESGGSPGELFF
TRBJ1-2 TRBV5-6 CASSPGPGQLYGYTF
TRBJ1-3 TRBV5-1 CASSSGQGASRGNTIYF
TRBJ1-1 TRBV2 CASTVVTGAFF